Sequencing of this T cell receptor (beta chain) was carried out in a study of blood T cell repertoires in COVID-19. Study details: Spain, Italy and the United States supplied samples that represented acute and convalescent COVID-19. T cells, B-cell-depleted T cells, or PBMCs provided the cDNA or gDNA that served as material.

In its sample, this clone was seen a few times. The CDR3 covers 18 residues. V shed 5 bases and J 0 bases; nucleotides not matched to a gene: 9. Germline assignment: CDR1 ENHRY and CDR2 SYGVKD. Only in-frame clones appear in the TCRdb table, and some are missing; sequencing was by immunoSEQ multiplex PCR. The profile shows under 200,000 clones, roughly 84% of them singletons. Categorization into cohorts depended on clinical history that participants reported. People in the exposed group encountered a COVID-19 case within 2 weeks before entering the study. The source is a woman younger than 45 who had been exposed to COVID-19. Sequenced: PBMCs or T cells enriched from blood (not recorded which). This sequence joins TRBV10-3 and TRBJ2-1, with 11 positions matching TRBD2. DNA for the CDR3: TGTGCCATCAGTCAAGGGGGACTAGCGGCCAGCTCCTACAATGAGCAGTTCTTC. Translated: CAISQGGLAASSYNEQFF.